This T cell receptor beta chain came from a study of shared clonotypes between healthy human individuals. The overall study: Each donor's CD4 naive and CD4 memory cells filled three plates apiece, CD8 naive two, and CD8 memory one.

Each subset's genomic DNA was shared equally among a number of immunoSEQ plates. The data were produced by immunoSEQ multiplex PCR, yet TCRdb's version contains in-frame clones alone and is incomplete. Among about 2.5 million clones, about 90% were seen once, and the ten largest hold more than 0.35%. V lost 7 bases, J lost 3 bases, and 6 bases stayed unmatched. The germline gives CDR1 MNHNY, CDR2 SVGAGI (reference sequence). The CDR3 loop spans 14 amino acids. This receptor was taken from a young man in good health. Some clones in this sample may be carry-over from other donors' samples. The sequenced material came from naive CD4+ T cells from PBMCs. The subset here: CD45RA+ positively selected. The V and J genes are TRBV6-6 and TRBJ2-7, with 10 bases lining up with TRBD1. CDR3 DNA sequence: TGTGCCAGCACTCCCGGGACAGGGGTCTACGAGCAGTACTTC. It codes for CASTPGTGVYEQYF.